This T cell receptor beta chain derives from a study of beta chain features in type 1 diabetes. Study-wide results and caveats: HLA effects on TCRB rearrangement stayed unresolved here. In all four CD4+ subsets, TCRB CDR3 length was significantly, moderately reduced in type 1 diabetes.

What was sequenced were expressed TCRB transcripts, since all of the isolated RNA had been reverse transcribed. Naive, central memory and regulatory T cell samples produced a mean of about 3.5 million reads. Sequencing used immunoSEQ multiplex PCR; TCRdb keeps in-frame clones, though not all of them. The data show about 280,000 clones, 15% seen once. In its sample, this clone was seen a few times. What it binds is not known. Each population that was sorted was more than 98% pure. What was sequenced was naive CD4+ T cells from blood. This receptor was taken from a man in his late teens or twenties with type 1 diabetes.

CDR3: CASSPGASGKSQETQYF. CDR3 sequence (DNA): TGTGCCAGCTCACCAGGCGCTAGCGGAAAATCCCAAGAGACCCAGTACTTC. The chain carries TRBV18 and TRBJ2-5; 7 positions agree with TRBD2. Trimming at V came to 2 bases and at J to 1 base, leaving 10 bases not matched to a gene. CDR1 KGHSH and CDR2 LQKENI come from the germline V gene. The CDR3 totals 17 residues.